This record concerns one TCR beta chain sequence. This clone was seen only a few times. No cognate antigen has been identified for it. No per-base quality is available; no much larger clone lies one base away. For CDR1 and CDR2, the germline V gene lists ENHRY and SYGVKD. Counted from cysteine to phenylalanine, this CDR3 has 14 amino acids. CDR3 DNA is the only sequence kept; it has 42 bases, read in frame from the first base. Trimming at the junction amounts to 0 bases on V and 9 bases on J, and the germline ends lie 14 bases apart. The data are from a study of control samples from healthy donors and cancer patients (dated by TCRdb to 2018 to 2020). The method was the immunoSEQ multiplex PCR assay. Imported from immuneACCESS, the table was reduced by TCRdb to in-frame sequences with V and J called. These copies leave out some clones; in studies compared against another copy, an unresolved V gene accounts for under half, and the cause of the remainder is not known. In all, the sample holds 20,000 to 30,000 clones, and roughly 80% of those were seen once. The ten most abundant clones make up 23% of the sample.

The sequencing sample was made of PBMCs. The clonotype comes from a man aged 60-69 years with colorectal cancer. The rearranged segments are TRBV10-3 and TRBJ1-1, and perhaps TRBD1 as D gene, on 5 matching bases. The CDR3 loop reads CAISESGPKPKAFF. The DNA sequence reads TGTGCCATCAGTGAGTCGGGGCCAAAGCCCAAAGCTTTCTTT.